The 8 T cell receptor beta chains in this list originate from one sample, sequenced in a study of vaccination effects on CD4 cells after COVID-19. The repertoire was sequenced with immunoSEQ multiplex PCR; TCRdb's copy has only in-frame clones and lacks some. The sample has 75,000 or so clones, roughly 80% seen once; the top ten hold over 0.95%. The antigens of these receptors remain unknown. With the ViraFEST assay, the study expanded antigen-specific CD4+ T cells using viral peptide pools, then sequenced them. On roughly day 10 of culture, CD4+ T cells were separated out. Participants got two doses of BNT162b2 or mRNA-1273 vaccine. Sequencing was performed on CD4+ T cells from PBMCs cultured with HCoV-OC43 spike peptides, taken after COVID-19 vaccination. Stated subset: HCoV-OC43 spike overlapping peptide pool stimulation. Every receptor here comes from a human donor who received a COVID-19 vaccine.

J is TRBJ2-2 and V is TRBV19; D could derive from TRBD1 or TRBD2 (5 bases each). CDR3 length: 15 amino acids. V gave up 1 base and J gave up 7 bases, with 13 bases separating them. Germline values: CDR1 LNHDA, CDR2 SQIVND (reference sequence). CDR3 in amino acids: CASSIVGVTGGELFF. The CDR3 region has the DNA TGTGCCAGTAGTATAGTGGGGGTAACAGGCGGGGAGCTGTTTTTT.

The chain has TRBV21-1 and TRBJ2-7; TRBD2 is the table's D call and was not checked against the DNA. TRBV21-1 is flagged as a pseudogene. This CDR3 has 16 amino acids. The CDR3 DNA reads as TGTGCCAGCAGCAAAGTAGCTAGCGGGGGGACCTACGAGCAGTACGTC. Translation: CASSKVASGGTYEQYV.

This clone was counted a few times. V and J are TRBV29-1 and TRBJ2-1; tentative D call: TRBD2 (5 bases). Germline V CDR1 and CDR2: SQVTM, ANQGSEA. V was pared by 0 bases and J by 10 bases, with 13 bases between. CDR3 length: 13 amino acids. The CDR3 loop is CSVEDPSKGEQFF. The CDR3 DNA follows: TGCAGCGTTGAAGATCCTAGCAAGGGCGAGCAGTTCTTC.

The gene calls are TRBV9 and TRBJ1-6, with D perhaps TRBD1 (6 bases). The CDR3 spans 15 residues. Per the germline V gene, CDR1 is SGDLS and CDR2 is YYNGEE. Trimming took 0 bases from V and 6 from J, leaving 10 bases between them. The CDR3 loop is CASSVATGPNSPLHF. The CDR3 DNA follows: TGTGCCAGCAGCGTAGCTACAGGGCCTAATTCACCCCTCCACTTT. Variable domain in full (rest from reference TRBV9 and TRBJ1-6): DSGVTQTPKHLITATGQRVTLRCSPRSGDLSVYWYQQSLDQGLQFLIQYYNGEERAKGNILERFSAQQFPDLHSELNLSSLELGDSALYFCASSVATGPNSPLHFGNGTRLTVT.

V is TRBV6-5 and J is TRBJ1-1; D remains ambiguous. Trimming cost V 6 bases and J 5 bases, with 16 bases left between them. The CDR3 contains 14 residues. Per germline, CDR1 MNHEY and CDR2 SVGAGI. CDR3 residues: CASSRSPVGTEAFF. For the CDR3, the DNA is TGTGCCAGCAGCCGTTCCCCCGTCGGGACTGAAGCTTTCTTT.

This clone was counted only a few times. V usage is TRBV5-1 and J usage is TRBJ2-1; weak D call: TRBD1 (6 bases). V shed 4 bases and J shed 4 bases, with 9 bases lying between them. The V gene's germline CDR1 is SGHRS and CDR2 YFSETQ. The CDR3 spans 13 residues. CDR3 sequence reads: CASSVQGYNEQFF. CDR3 DNA sequence: TGCGCCAGCAGCGTACAGGGATACAATGAGCAGTTCTTC.

The J gene is TRBJ1-5, the V gene TRBV5-5, with D maybe TRBD1 (6 bases). Deletions cut 4 bases from V and 0 bases from J, with 11 bases between. The CDR3 sequence is 15 residues long. Germline V gene lookup returns CDR1 SGHKS and CDR2 YYEKEE (reference sequence). CDR3 protein: CASSAGVSSNQPQHF. The DNA of the CDR3 is TGTGCCAGCAGCGCAGGGGTGTCTAGCAATCAGCCCCAGCATTTT.

The chain recombines TRBV24-1 with TRBJ1-2, with a tentative D call TRBD1 (5 bases). The germline CDR1 and CDR2 sequences are KGHDR and SFDVKD. Trimming removed 12 bases from V and 7 bases from J, with 23 bases in between. CDR3 length: 14 residues. CDR3 loop: CASRLPGLRGGYTF. The CDR3 DNA is TGTGCCTCACGGTTACCGGGCCTTAGGGGTGGCTACACCTTC.